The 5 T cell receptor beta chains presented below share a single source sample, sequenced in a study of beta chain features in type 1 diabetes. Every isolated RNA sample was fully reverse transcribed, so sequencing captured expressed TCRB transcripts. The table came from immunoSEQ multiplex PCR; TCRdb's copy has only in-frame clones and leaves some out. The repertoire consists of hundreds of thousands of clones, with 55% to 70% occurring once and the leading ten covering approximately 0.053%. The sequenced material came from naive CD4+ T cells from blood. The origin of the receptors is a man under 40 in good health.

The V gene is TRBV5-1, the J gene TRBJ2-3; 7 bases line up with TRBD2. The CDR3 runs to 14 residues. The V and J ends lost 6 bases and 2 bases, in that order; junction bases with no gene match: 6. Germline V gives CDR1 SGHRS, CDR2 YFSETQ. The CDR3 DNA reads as TGCGCCAGCAAGCGCGGGAGTGACACAGATACGCAGTATTTT. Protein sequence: CASKRGSDTDTQYF.

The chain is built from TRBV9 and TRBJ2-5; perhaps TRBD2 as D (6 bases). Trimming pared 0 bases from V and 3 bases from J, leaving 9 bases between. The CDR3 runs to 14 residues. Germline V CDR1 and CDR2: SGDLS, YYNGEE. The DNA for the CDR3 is TGTGCCAGCAGCGTAGCATCGGGGGAAGAGACCCAGTACTTC. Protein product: CASSVASGEETQYF.

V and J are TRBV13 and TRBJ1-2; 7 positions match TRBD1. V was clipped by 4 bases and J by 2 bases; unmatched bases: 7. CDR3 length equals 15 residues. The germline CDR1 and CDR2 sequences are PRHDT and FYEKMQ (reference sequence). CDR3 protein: CASSSTFRGNYGYTF. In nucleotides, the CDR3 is TGTGCCAGCAGCTCAACCTTCAGGGGGAACTATGGCTACACCTTC.

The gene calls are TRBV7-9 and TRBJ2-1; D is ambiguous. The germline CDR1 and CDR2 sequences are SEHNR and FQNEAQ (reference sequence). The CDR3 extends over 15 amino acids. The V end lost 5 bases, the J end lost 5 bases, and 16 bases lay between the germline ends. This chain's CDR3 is CASSPGPGLNNEQFF. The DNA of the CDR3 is TGTGCCAGCAGCCCCGGGCCGGGTCTCAACAATGAGCAGTTCTTC.

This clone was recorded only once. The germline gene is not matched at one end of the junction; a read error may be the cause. CDR3 in amino acids: CASSLAGPTDTQYF. CDR3 nucleotide sequence: TGTGCCAGCAGCCTAGCGGGGCCCACAGATACGCAGTATTTT. V gene TRBV7-2 combines with J gene TRBJ2-3, with 9 positions matching TRBD2. This CDR3 comprises 14 residues. Germline V CDR1 and CDR2: SGHTA, FQGNSA.